This T cell receptor beta chain came from a study of blood T cells in healthy people across ages. The second PCR ran about 6 to 11 cycles with a sample-barcoded 5' primer and J-beta primers. TCRdb analysed the 5' RACE reads with MiXCR anew, one entry per CDR3 protein. Of more than 600,000 distinct CDR3 sequences in the sample, more than 20% were seen once. Total RNA extraction produced at least 6 micrograms (per sample) for the study. The CDR3 sequence is 12 residues long. Germline loops: CDR1 MNHNS, CDR2 SASEGT. The ends lost 4 bases at V and 11 bases at J; junction bases unmatched: 7. The same data also went into a second study, on T cells of mothers and their children. That source notes: Roughly six children and their three healthy Caucasian mothers were the donors. The M1S primer of the second PCR added sample barcodes and 2-4 random nucleotides. The search for persistent microchimeric T cell clones detected none.

This clonotype was sampled from a boy younger than 18 in good health. J is TRBJ2-5 and V is TRBV6-1; 7 bases line up with TRBD1. Source material: blood. The chain's CDR3 is CASSADRTEQYF. The DNA for the CDR3 is TGTGCCAGCAGTGCGGACAGGACTGAGCAGTACTTC.